This TCR beta chain was observed in a study of CD8+CD57+ T cells in acquired aplastic anemia. Flow cytometry had shown expanded CD8+CD57+ cells in the patients chosen for sequencing. None of the patients had been given any therapy when their blood was sampled. Comments on this clonotype: Its antigen is still unknown.

Regarding the study as a whole: Between the patient and control groups, CD8+ Simpson's diversity did not differ significantly.

The TCR beta profiling, which covered VDJ combination and CDR3 sequence, was carried out using genomic DNA as the template. One entry per CDR3 protein results from TCRdb running MiXCR on the reads. Here the sample spans 160,000 or so distinct CDR3 sequences, about 64% being singletons. Germline CDR1 and CDR2: SGDLS and YYNGEE. CDR3 length: 15 amino acids. The sequenced sample consisted of sorted CD4+, CD8+, or CD8+CD57+ T cells (not recorded which) from PBMCs. The rearrangement links TRBV9 to TRBJ2-5, with 9 bases lining up with TRBD2. The DNA end favors TRBJ2-1, so the J call may be wrong. The TCR originated in a human donor with aplastic anemia. The CDR3 sequence is CASSARLAANNEQFF. The DNA of the CDR3 is TGTGCCAGCAGCGCCCGACTAGCGGCCAACAATGAGCAGTTCTTC.